The T cell receptor beta chain under discussion was sequenced for a study of Graves' ophthalmopathy and Graves' hyperthyroidism (dated by TCRdb to the late 2010s). At the level of the whole study: Peripheral blood was collected at initial diagnosis, before any treatment. To tell Graves' ophthalmopathy apart from Graves' hyperthyroidism, and to predict which patients would progress to ophthalmopathy, the study relied on TCR beta repertoire signatures. In total, some 140 blood samples were TCR-sequenced: 43 ophthalmopathy, some 75 hyperthyroidism and about 17 hyperthyroidism-to-ophthalmopathy patients. To explore V-J signatures distinguishing ophthalmopathy from hyperthyroidism, a discovery set of roughly 98 patients (43 ophthalmopathy, roughly 55 stable hyperthyroidism) was enrolled. An independent validation cohort comprised 18 hyperthyroidism patients and roughly 15 patients who later progressed from hyperthyroidism to ophthalmopathy. T-cell repertoires of thyroid tissue and blood were compared in more than 5 hyperthyroidism patients. Following sample collection, hyperthyroidism patients were given methimazole at a starting dose of 30 mg daily, and ophthalmopathy patients were given high-dose intravenous methylprednisolone. The roughly 91 discovery patients were randomly split 7:3 into training and test sets.

For repertoire sequencing, the TCR beta CDR3 regions were amplified from RNA transcripts. The first round was an RT-PCR using HTBI primers with the Qiagen OneStep RT-PCR kit, and this first round was followed by a second-round multiplex PCR, then size selection and purification. The libraries underwent paired-end sequencing with 100 bp reads on an Illumina HiSeq2000. As for the authors' bioinformatics: Reads were processed with SOAPnuke, discarding reads with adapters, uncalled bases, mean Phred below 15, or no exact constant-primer or identifier match. High-quality paired reads were merged with COPE v1.2.5. Each unique nucleotide sequence was treated as a clonotype, and MiTCR v1.1 was used to align the clonotypes to the IMGT TRB V, D and J references. The analysis was limited to V-J combinations with a frequency above 0.0001, which together covered more than 98% of repertoires. A TCR clonal expansion and chaos score per V-J combination was defined as the ratio of F50 clonal expansion to chaos observed in the TCRdist matrix. Welch's t-statistics and random forest were used to reduce the features to about 12 V-J combinations, which were then used as input to a naive Bayes classifier. The Morisita-Horn index was used to measure how similar the thyroid and blood repertoires were. TCRdb reanalyzed the raw reads on its own, using fastp at Q25 for trimming and MiXCR for clone calling, and kept in-frame beta chains. For every CDR3 protein sequence, its rows merge into one entry that carries the most common genes and DNA. These V and J calls derive from TCRdb rather than the authors' analysis. The sample records about 220,000 distinct CDR3 sequences, 20% to 25% of which are singletons. Around two fifths of the sample is held by the ten biggest clonotypes.

Patients with ophthalmopathy had moderately to severely active disease, with a Clinical Activity Score of 3 or more, a NOSPECS grade of 4 or more, and a disease duration of less than 3 months. Patients with other autoimmune diseases, uncontrolled infections, pregnancy or lactation were excluded from the study. Diagnosis was based on clinical symptoms, serum thyroxine, TRAb, thyroid ultrasound and orbital computed tomography. Using Ficoll-Paque density gradient centrifugation, PBMCs were isolated from about 9.4 ml of fresh peripheral blood. Trizol reagent was used to extract the total RNA, and its quality was then checked on an Agilent 2100 Bioanalyzer. This clonotype was observed at least ten times. Its cognate antigen has yet to be identified. Base qualities are missing; no much larger clone stands one base away. A distance of 17 bases separates the germline ends of V and J, which lose 10 bases and 5 bases respectively. The CDR3 measures 13 amino acids from cysteine to phenylalanine. Only the CDR3 DNA stays, 39 bases, in frame from base 1. Via the germline V gene, CDR1 is MNHEY and CDR2 SVGAGI.

Here is what the overall study found, with its caveats: Most expanded thyroid clonotypes with frequency above 0.001 were also detected in blood, suggesting blood repertoires may reflect the thyroid immune response. In validation, the model predicted ophthalmopathy progression with more than 70% sensitivity and 72.22% specificity; fewer than 15 predicted patients were CT-confirmed with GO in a median of 6.5 months. No statistical method was used to set the sample size in advance, and the investigators knew which group each participant was assigned to. Ophthalmopathy was separated from stable hyperthyroidism by the 13-signature model with about 89% sensitivity and 81% to 83% specificity in cross-validation and with 80%/75% in the test set.

This receptor was taken from a woman aged 50 to 60 with Graves' ophthalmopathy. Donor details come from another sample of the same person, matched by shared clones. Here the chain combines TRBV6-5 and TRBJ1-1; the D gene is unclear. Sequenced input: peripheral blood. CDR3 reads: CATAGVKKTEAFF. The nucleotide sequence reads TGTGCCACCGCAGGAGTGAAGAAGACTGAAGCTTTCTTT.